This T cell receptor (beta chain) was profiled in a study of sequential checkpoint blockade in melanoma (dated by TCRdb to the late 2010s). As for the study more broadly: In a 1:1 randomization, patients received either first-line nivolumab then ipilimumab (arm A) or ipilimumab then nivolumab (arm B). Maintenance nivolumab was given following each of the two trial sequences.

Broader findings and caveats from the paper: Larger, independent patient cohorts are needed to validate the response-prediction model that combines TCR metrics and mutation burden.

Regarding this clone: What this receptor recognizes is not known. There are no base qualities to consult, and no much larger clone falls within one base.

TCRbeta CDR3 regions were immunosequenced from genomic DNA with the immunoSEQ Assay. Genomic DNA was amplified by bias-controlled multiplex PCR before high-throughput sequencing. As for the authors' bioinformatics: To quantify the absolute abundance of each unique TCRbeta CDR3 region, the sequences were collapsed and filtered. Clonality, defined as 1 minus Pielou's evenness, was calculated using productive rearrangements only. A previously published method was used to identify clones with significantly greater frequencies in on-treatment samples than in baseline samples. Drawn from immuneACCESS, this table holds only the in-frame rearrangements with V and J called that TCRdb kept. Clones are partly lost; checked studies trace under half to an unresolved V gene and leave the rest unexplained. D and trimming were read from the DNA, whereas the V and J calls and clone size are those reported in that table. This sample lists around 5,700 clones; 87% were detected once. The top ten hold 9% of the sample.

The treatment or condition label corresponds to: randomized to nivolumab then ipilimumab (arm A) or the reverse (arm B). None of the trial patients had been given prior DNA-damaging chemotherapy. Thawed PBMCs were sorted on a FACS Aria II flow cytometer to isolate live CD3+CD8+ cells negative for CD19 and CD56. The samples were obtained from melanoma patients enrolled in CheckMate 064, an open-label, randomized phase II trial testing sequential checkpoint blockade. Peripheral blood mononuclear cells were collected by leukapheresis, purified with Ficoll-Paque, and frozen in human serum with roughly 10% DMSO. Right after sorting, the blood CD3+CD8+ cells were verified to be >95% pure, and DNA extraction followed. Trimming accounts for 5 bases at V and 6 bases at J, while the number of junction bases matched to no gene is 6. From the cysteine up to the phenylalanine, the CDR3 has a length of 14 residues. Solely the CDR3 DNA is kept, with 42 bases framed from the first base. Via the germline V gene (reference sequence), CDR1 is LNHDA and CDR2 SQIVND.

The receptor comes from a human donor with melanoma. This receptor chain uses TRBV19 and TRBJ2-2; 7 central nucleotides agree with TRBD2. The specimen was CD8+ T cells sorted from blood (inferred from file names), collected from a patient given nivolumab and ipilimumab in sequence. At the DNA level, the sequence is TGTGCCAGTAGTGGGGGAGGGGACCCCGGGGAGCTGTTTTTT. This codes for CASSGGGDPGELFF.